The rows below give T cell receptor beta chains drawn from one sample of a study of early T cells in non-severe SARS-CoV-2 infection. TCRdb used MiXCR to reprocess the 5' RACE reads, holding one entry per CDR3 protein. Of over 60,000 distinct CDR3 sequences listed, approximately 10% are singletons. The sample here was whole blood, taken at baseline. The receptors derive from an adult who was a healthcare worker with PCR-confirmed SARS-CoV-2 infection or an uninfected control (not recorded which). The CDR3 runs from the conserved cysteine through the conserved F or W. Each record gives: CDR3 protein, CDR3 DNA, J gene, V gene, clone size, D gene. A D gene is named only where the DNA matches it firmly. Clone size is stated in some rows and not others, as once, few, many or a class when expanded.

CDR3aa: CASSLDGLDVAFF
CDR3nt: TGTGCCAGCAGCTTAGACGGGCTTGACGTAGCTTTCTTT
j_gene: TRBJ1-1
v_gene: TRBV7-2
abundance: many
d_gene: NA

CDR3aa: CASSIRGPGQPQHF
CDR3nt: TGTGCCAGTAGTATACGTGGGCCCGGTCAGCCCCAGCATTTT
j_gene: TRBJ1-5
v_gene: TRBV19
abundance: NA
d_gene: NA

CDR3aa: CASSADTLIGNQPQHF
CDR3nt: TGTGCCAGCAGCGCGGACACGCTTATTGGCAATCAGCCCCAGCATTTT
j_gene: TRBJ1-5
v_gene: TRBV2
abundance: many
d_gene: NA

CDR3aa: CASSLVTAGPSGNTIYF
CDR3nt: TGCGCCAGCAGCTTGGTAACTGCAGGACCCTCTGGAAACACCATATATTTT
j_gene: TRBJ1-3
v_gene: TRBV5-1
abundance: NA
d_gene: NA

CDR3aa: CAISESPGVEKLFF
CDR3nt: TGTGCCATCAGTGAGTCGCCTGGTGTTGAAAAACTGTTTTTT
j_gene: TRBJ1-4
v_gene: TRBV10-3
abundance: NA
d_gene: NA

CDR3aa: CASSQEGHPNYYEQYF
CDR3nt: TGCGCCAGCAGCCAAGAGGGACATCCGAATTACTACGAGCAGTACTTC
j_gene: TRBJ2-7
v_gene: TRBV4-1
abundance: NA
d_gene: NA

CDR3aa: CASSHRTDTQYF
CDR3nt: TGTGCCAGCAGCCATCGCACAGATACGCAGTATTTT
j_gene: TRBJ2-3
v_gene: TRBV12-3/TRBV12-4
abundance: many
d_gene: NA

CDR3aa: CASSPTVETQYF
CDR3nt: TGTGCCAGCAGCCCCACAGTGGAGACCCAGTACTTC
j_gene: TRBJ2-5
v_gene: TRBV7-9
abundance: few
d_gene: NA

CDR3aa: CSSGQPTGELFF
CDR3nt: TGCAGCTCAGGACAGCCCACCGGGGAGCTGTTTTTT
j_gene: TRBJ2-2
v_gene: TRBV29-1
abundance: few
d_gene: NA

CDR3aa: CASSLGEKGYTF
CDR3nt: TGTGCCAGCAGCTTAGGGGAAAAAGGCTACACCTTC
j_gene: TRBJ1-2
v_gene: TRBV7-6
abundance: few
d_gene: NA

CDR3aa: CASRGQGFNEKLFF
CDR3nt: TGTGCCAGCCGCGGACAGGGTTTTAATGAAAAACTGTTTTTT
j_gene: TRBJ1-4
v_gene: TRBV19
abundance: many
d_gene: TRBD1

CDR3aa: CASSLQGKSPLHF
CDR3nt: TGTGCCAGCAGCTTACAGGGGAAATCACCCCTCCACTTT
j_gene: TRBJ1-6
v_gene: TRBV5-4
abundance: many
d_gene: TRBD1

CDR3aa: CSARDNTEAFF
CDR3nt: TGCAGTGCTAGAGATAACACTGAAGCTTTCTTT
j_gene: TRBJ1-1
v_gene: TRBV20-1
abundance: many
d_gene: NA

CDR3aa: CASRLQATPYEQYF
CDR3nt: TGCGCCAGCAGGCTCCAGGCGACCCCCTACGAGCAGTACTTC
j_gene: TRBJ2-7
v_gene: TRBV5-1
abundance: NA
d_gene: NA

CDR3aa: CASSLGDRGAYGYTF
CDR3nt: TGTGCCAGCAGCTTAGGGGACAGGGGCGCCTATGGCTACACCTTC
j_gene: TRBJ1-2
v_gene: TRBV7-6
abundance: NA
d_gene: TRBD1

CDR3aa: CASSSGQGYTNTEAFF
CDR3nt: TGCGCCAGCAGTTCGGGACAGGGATACACGAACACTGAAGCTTTCTTT
j_gene: TRBJ1-1
v_gene: TRBV10-1
abundance: NA
d_gene: TRBD1

CDR3aa: CSVRAGRTDTQYF
CDR3nt: TGCAGCGTTAGGGCGGGGCGCACAGATACGCAGTATTTT
j_gene: TRBJ2-3
v_gene: TRBV29-1
abundance: many
d_gene: NA

CDR3aa: CASSIRFGDTQYF
CDR3nt: TGTGCCAGTAGTATCAGGTTTGGGGATACGCAGTATTTT
j_gene: TRBJ2-3
v_gene: TRBV19
abundance: few
d_gene: NA

CDR3aa: CASSQGLAGGLAKNIQYF
CDR3nt: TGTGCCAGCAGCCAGGGACTAGCGGGAGGTCTAGCCAAAAACATTCAGTACTTC
j_gene: TRBJ2-4
v_gene: TRBV3-1
abundance: many
d_gene: TRBD2

CDR3aa: CASRQTAGDAFF
CDR3nt: TGCGCCAGCAGACAGACAGCCGGAGACGCTTTCTTT
j_gene: TRBJ1-1
v_gene: TRBV5-1
abundance: few
d_gene: NA

CDR3aa: CSAQGPVNSGVNTGELFF
CDR3nt: TGCAGTGCCCAGGGGCCCGTAAATAGCGGGGTGAACACCGGGGAGCTGTTTTTT
j_gene: TRBJ2-2
v_gene: TRBV20-1
abundance: NA
d_gene: TRBD2

CDR3aa: CASRGTGTVAQYF
CDR3nt: TGTGCCAGCAGGGGGACAGGGACGGTGGCTCAGTACTTC
j_gene: TRBJ2-4
v_gene: TRBV12-3/TRBV12-4
abundance: few
d_gene: TRBD1

CDR3aa: CASRLVPGLLSTDTQYF
CDR3nt: TGTGCAAGTCGCTTAGTCCCCGGCTTACTTAGCACAGATACGCAGTATTTT
j_gene: TRBJ2-3
v_gene: TRBV12-2
abundance: few
d_gene: NA

CDR3aa: CASEWGGGYGYTF
CDR3nt: TGTGCCAGCGAGTGGGGGGGCGGCTATGGCTACACCTTC
j_gene: TRBJ1-2
v_gene: TRBV6-1
abundance: NA
d_gene: NA

CDR3aa: CASGAGAAYEQYF
CDR3nt: TGTGCCAGTGGGGCAGGGGCTGCCTACGAGCAGTACTTC
j_gene: TRBJ2-7
v_gene: TRBV18
abundance: NA
d_gene: NA

CDR3aa: CASSLFLGGSGTDTQYF
CDR3nt: TGTGCCAGCAGTTTATTTTTAGGGGGTAGTGGCACAGATACGCAGTATTTT
j_gene: TRBJ2-3
v_gene: TRBV12-3/TRBV12-4
abundance: NA
d_gene: NA

CDR3aa: CASSWTGSRYEQYF
CDR3nt: TGTGCCAGCAGCTGGACAGGGTCCCGCTACGAGCAGTACTTC
j_gene: TRBJ2-7
v_gene: TRBV5-6
abundance: few
d_gene: TRBD1

CDR3aa: CASTAGQHQPQHF
CDR3nt: TGCGCCAGCACCGCAGGGCAGCACCAGCCCCAGCATTTT
j_gene: TRBJ1-5
v_gene: TRBV23-1
abundance: few
d_gene: NA

CDR3aa: CASRKDMSDTEAFF
CDR3nt: TGTGCCAGCAGAAAGGACATGTCGGACACTGAAGCTTTCTTT
j_gene: TRBJ1-1
v_gene: TRBV9
abundance: many
d_gene: NA

CDR3aa: CSARAPLITDTQYF
CDR3nt: TGCAGTGCTAGAGCCCCTCTGATCACAGATACGCAGTATTTT
j_gene: TRBJ2-3
v_gene: TRBV20-1
abundance: few
d_gene: NA

CDR3aa: CASSYVGTGKNTGELFF
CDR3nt: TGTGCCAGCAGTTACGTCGGGACAGGAAAAAACACCGGGGAGCTGTTTTTT
j_gene: TRBJ2-2
v_gene: TRBV6-5
abundance: few
d_gene: TRBD1

CDR3aa: CASSQDLGYNSPLHF
CDR3nt: TGCGCCAGCAGCCAAGATCTTGGCTATAATTCACCCCTCCACTTT
j_gene: TRBJ1-6
v_gene: TRBV4-3
abundance: NA
d_gene: NA

CDR3aa: CASSPLIGEGNQPQHF
CDR3nt: TGTGCCAGCAGCCCCCTGATTGGGGAGGGCAATCAGCCCCAGCATTTT
j_gene: TRBJ1-5
v_gene: TRBV12-3/TRBV12-4
abundance: NA
d_gene: NA

CDR3aa: CAAKGVGGYTF
CDR3nt: TGTGCCGCCAAGGGCGTGGGAGGCTACACCTTC
j_gene: TRBJ1-2
v_gene: TRBV15
abundance: NA
d_gene: NA

CDR3aa: CATSDPGLGSHDTQYF
CDR3nt: TGTGCCACCAGTGATCCAGGGTTGGGGTCACACGATACGCAGTATTTT
j_gene: TRBJ2-3
v_gene: TRBV24-1
abundance: few
d_gene: NA

CDR3aa: CASSLEGPSDTQYF
CDR3nt: TGTGCCAGCAGTTTAGAGGGGCCAAGTGATACGCAGTATTTT
j_gene: TRBJ2-3
v_gene: TRBV27
abundance: NA
d_gene: NA

CDR3aa: CATQSRSNRGGNTEAFF
CDR3nt: TGTGCCACCCAGTCACGTAGCAATAGGGGGGGGAACACTGAAGCTTTCTTT
j_gene: TRBJ1-1
v_gene: TRBV12-3/TRBV12-4
abundance: many
d_gene: NA

CDR3aa: CASSWDYTDTQYF
CDR3nt: TGTGCCAGCAGTTGGGACTACACAGATACGCAGTATTTT
j_gene: TRBJ2-3
v_gene: TRBV6-2/TRBV6-3
abundance: NA
d_gene: TRBD2

CDR3aa: CASARGSHNEQFF
CDR3nt: TGTGCCAGCGCCCGGGGCAGCCACAATGAGCAGTTCTTC
j_gene: TRBJ2-1
v_gene: TRBV3-1
abundance: NA
d_gene: NA

CDR3aa: CASSADGSEQYF
CDR3nt: TGTGCCAGCAGCGCGGACGGAAGCGAGCAGTACTTC
j_gene: TRBJ2-7
v_gene: TRBV9
abundance: few
d_gene: NA

CDR3aa: CASSQAAGLNSPLHF
CDR3nt: TGCGCCAGCAGCCAAGCTGCAGGTCTTAATTCACCCCTCCACTTT
j_gene: TRBJ1-6
v_gene: TRBV4-3
abundance: NA
d_gene: NA

CDR3aa: CATSRDIGGNTGLGYEQYF
CDR3nt: TGTGCCACCAGCAGAGATATAGGGGGCAATACAGGTTTAGGCTACGAGCAGTACTTC
j_gene: TRBJ2-7
v_gene: TRBV15
abundance: NA
d_gene: TRBD1

CDR3aa: CASRHFMTGSTFF
CDR3nt: TGTGCCAGCAGACACTTCATGACAGGGAGTACTTTCTTT
j_gene: TRBJ1-1
v_gene: TRBV6-5
abundance: few
d_gene: TRBD1

CDR3aa: CASSSFHALGGSPLHF
CDR3nt: TGTGCCAGCAGCTCGTTCCACGCGTTGGGGGGTTCACCCCTCCACTTT
j_gene: TRBJ1-6
v_gene: TRBV7-4
abundance: medium-sized
d_gene: NA

CDR3aa: CASSESARGTDTQYF
CDR3nt: TGTGCCAGCAGTGAATCTGCCAGGGGCACAGATACGCAGTATTTT
j_gene: TRBJ2-3
v_gene: TRBV6-4
abundance: NA
d_gene: NA